Sequencing of this TCR beta chain was carried out in a study of molecular identifiers for immune sequencing clone quantification. V was clipped by 5 bases and J by 1 base, with 15 bases between them. The CDR3 extends over 15 amino acids. From germline, CDR1 is LNHDA and CDR2 SQIVND (reference sequence). Previously described methods and listed TCR primers were used for bulk TCR libraries. MiXCR was run by TCRdb on the PCR reads, yielding one entry per CDR3 protein. This sample has hundreds of thousands of distinct CDR3 sequences, with 24% found just once. The naive CD8 libraries originated from between 20,000 and 1,000,000 sorted cells and drew on 10%, 30% or 50% RNA. Sorting was used to obtain naive CD8 T cells (CD8+CD4-CCR7+CD45RA+).

Sequenced: naive CD8+ T cells from blood, with Jurkat cell RNA spiked in. Subset indicated: FACS-sorted CD8+CD4-CCR7+CD45RA+ naive T cells. The TCR originated in a human donor in good health. Some libraries in this study had Jurkat cell RNA spiked in. The gene calls are TRBV19 and TRBJ2-7; D may be TRBD1 (7 bases). In DNA, the CDR3 is TGTGCCAGTAGTTCCAGGGGGGTCAAATCCTACGAGCAGTACTTC. Its protein product is CASSSRGVKSYEQYF.